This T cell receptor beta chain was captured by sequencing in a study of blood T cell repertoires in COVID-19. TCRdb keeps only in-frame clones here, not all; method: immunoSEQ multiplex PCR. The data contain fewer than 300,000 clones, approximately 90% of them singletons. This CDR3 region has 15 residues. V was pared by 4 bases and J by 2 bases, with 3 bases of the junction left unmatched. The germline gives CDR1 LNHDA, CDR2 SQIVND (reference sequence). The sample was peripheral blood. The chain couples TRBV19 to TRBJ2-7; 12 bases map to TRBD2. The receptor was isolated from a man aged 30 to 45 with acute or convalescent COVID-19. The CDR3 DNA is TGTGCCAGTAGTACAGGACTAGCGGGAACCTACGAGCAGTACTTC. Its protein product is CASSTGLAGTYEQYF.